The clone carrying this T cell receptor beta chain showed up many times. The data stem from a study of molecular identifiers for immune sequencing clone quantification. CDR3 length equals 15 residues. TCRdb analysed the PCR reads with MiXCR anew, one entry per CDR3 protein. The sample has tens of thousands of distinct CDR3 sequences; roughly 18% are singletons. This TCR came from a human donor in good health. Some libraries in this study had Jurkat cell RNA spiked in. This rearrangement joins TRBV21-1 to TRBJ2-3; the D call of TRBD2 is as the table states it, not checked on the DNA. TRBV21-1 is a recognized pseudogene. What was sequenced was naive CD8+ T cells from blood, with Jurkat cell RNA spiked in. The subset denotes: FACS-sorted CD8+CD4-CCR7+CD45RA+ naive T cells. The CDR3 DNA sequence: TGTGCCAGCAGCTCACCTAGCGGGAGCCCAGATACGCAGTATTTT. The encoded protein is CASSSPSGSPDTQYF.